The following is a T cell receptor (beta chain) sequence with its context. Trimming shortened V by 4 bases and J by 0 bases, and 6 bases separated the two germline ends. The germline V gene has CDR1 SGHAT and CDR2 FQNNGV. This CDR3 has 14 residues. Libraries were prepared by immunoSEQ multiplex PCR; TCRdb keeps only in-frame clonotypes and omits some of them. This table holds about 370,000 clones, roughly nine tenths found once. The data were taken from a study of blood T cell repertoires in COVID-19. Material for sequencing was peripheral blood. This chain links TRBV11-2 with TRBJ2-2, with D possibly matching TRBD1 (6 bases). The clonotype was recovered from a woman under 40 with COVID-19, enrolled during active disease. CDR3 residues: CASSWTANTGELFF. Here the CDR3 DNA reads TGTGCCAGCAGCTGGACAGCGAACACCGGGGAGCTGTTTTTT.